These 18 T cell receptor beta chains came from one sample sequenced in a study. The sorted Tregs were CD4+CD25+CD127-/low cells. Using its own MiXCR run on the 5' RACE reads, TCRdb lists one record per CDR3 protein. The sample records approximately 60,000 distinct CDR3 sequences, around 21% being singletons. Sequencing was done on a sample of tumor-infiltrating Tregs sorted from the breast tumor. The receptor set was obtained from a female donor with breast cancer.

The rearrangement joins TRBV20-1 to TRBJ1-1, with 7 positions matching TRBD1. The CDR3 runs to 16 residues. Germline V lookup: CDR1 DFQATT, CDR2 SNEGSKA (reference sequence). V gave up 6 bases and J gave up 7 bases; unmatched junction bases: 20. CDR3 residues: CSANIKSGTALGEAFF. CDR3 bases: TGCAGTGCCAATATCAAAAGCGGGACAGCACTTGGTGAAGCTTTCTTT.

This clonotype was found many times. V usage is TRBV5-1 and J usage is TRBJ2-4; D not resolved. The CDR3 sequence is 13 residues long. Germline CDR1 reads SGHRS; CDR2 reads YFSETQ. The V end was cut by 5 bases, the J end by 0 bases, with 6 bases between. CDR3 DNA sequence: TGCGCCAGCAGTGAGTCAGCCAAAAACATTCAGTACTTC. This codes for CASSESAKNIQYF. The full variable domain, with the rest looked up from reference TRBV5-1 and TRBJ2-4, is KAGVTQTPRYLIKTRGQQVTLSCSPISGHRSVSWYQQTPGQGLQFLFEYFSETQRNKGNFPGRFSGRQFSNSRSEMNVSTLELGDSALYLCASSESAKNIQYFGAGTRLSVL.

About this clonotype: Because the CDR3 is missing its conserved closing phenylalanine or tryptophan, this is likely a read error. The chain has TRBV6-5 and TRBJ1-2; 8 nucleotides agree with TRBD1. V lost 3 bases to trimming and J lost 1 base; unmatched junction nucleotides: 7. From germline, CDR1 is MNHEY and CDR2 SVGAGI. The CDR3 is 16 amino acids. The DNA for the CDR3 is TGTGCCAGCAGTTATATCCGCACAGGGGGTAACTATGGCTACACCCTC. Amino acids: CASSYIRTGGNYGYTL.

About this clonotype itself: This may stem from a read error, because a much larger clone lies one nucleotide away. The rearrangement joins TRBV5-1 to TRBJ2-3; no definite D call. The CDR3 loop spans 15 amino acids. Germline CDR1 and CDR2: SGHRS and YFSETQ. Between the trimmed V and J ends, which lost 2 bases and 0 bases, there was a span of 10 bases. The CDR3 reads CASSFGGTSTDTQYF. CDR3 bases: TGCGCCAGCAGCTTTGGCGGAACTAGCACAGATACGCAGTATTTT.

This clonotype showed up just a few times. The chain links TRBV11-2 to TRBJ2-6; D is uncertain. V shed 4 bases and J shed 0 bases, with 16 bases lying between them. The CDR3 totals 18 residues. In germline, CDR1 is SGHAT, CDR2 FQNNGV. The CDR3 reads CASSYLRLPTSGANVLTF. For the CDR3, the DNA is TGTGCCAGCAGCTACCTACGGTTACCCACCTCTGGGGCCAACGTCCTGACTTTC.

This clonotype was detected ten times or more. The chain couples TRBV10-2 to TRBJ2-1, with 11 bases lining up with TRBD2. This CDR3 region has 18 residues. Germline assignment: CDR1 WSHSY and CDR2 SAAADI. Trimming at V came to 7 bases and at J to 4 bases, leaving 15 bases not matched to a gene. The CDR3 sequence: CASKDNLLAGGPYNEQFF. DNA of the CDR3: TGCGCCAGCAAAGATAACCTGTTAGCGGGAGGGCCTTACAATGAGCAGTTCTTC.

In this sample, this clonotype turned up many times. The rearrangement joins TRBV10-3 to TRBJ2-7, with no clear D. This CDR3 contains 12 residues. From germline, CDR1 is ENHRY and CDR2 SYGVKD. Trimming removed 4 bases at V and 5 bases at J, with 9 bases between. The CDR3 sequence: CAISVVGNEQYF. The CDR3 DNA sequence: TGTGCCATCAGTGTAGTAGGGAACGAGCAGTACTTC.

This chain connects TRBV5-4 to TRBJ2-5, with 9 bases matching TRBD1. J lost 3 bases, V lost 3 bases, and 3 bases had no gene match. The CDR3 has 14 residues. CDR1 and CDR2 from the germline V gene are SGHNT and YYREEE (reference sequence). The CDR3 sequence is CASSSRQGEETQYF. In DNA form, the CDR3 reads TGTGCCAGCAGCTCGCGACAGGGGGAAGAGACCCAGTACTTC.

As for this clonotype: A much larger clone differs by one base, so this may be a read error. As the CDR3 is not closed by the conserved phenylalanine or tryptophan, this likely results from a read error. This chain links TRBV7-2 with TRBJ1-5; D ambiguous. Germline V lookup: CDR1 SGHTA, CDR2 FQGNSA. V was cut by 4 bases and J by 4 bases, with 11 bases left in between. The CDR3 is 14 amino acids. The CDR3 DNA reads TGTGCCAGCAGCTCCCGTTCCACTAATCAGCCCCAGCATTCT. Its translation is CASSSRSTNQPQHS.

The table lists this clonotype with a few counts. V usage is TRBV5-1 and J usage is TRBJ2-7, with 7 bases matching TRBD1. V shed 2 bases and J 2 bases; nucleotides not matched to a gene: 7. CDR1 is SGHRS and CDR2 is YFSETQ in the germline V gene. This CDR3 is 15 amino acids long. CDR3 in DNA: TGCGCCAGCAGCTTCTCGCCTCAGGGGGCCTACGAGCAGTACTTC. This translates into CASSFSPQGAYEQYF.

The J gene is TRBJ2-5, the V gene TRBV20-1; 10 nucleotides match TRBD2. The CDR3 runs to 18 residues. Trimming cost V 6 bases and J 0 bases; bases outside gene matches: 16. Germline CDR1 reads DFQATT; CDR2 reads SNEGSKA (reference sequence). The DNA of the CDR3 is TGCAGTGCCGCACCAATAGGTCGGGGGACTAGCGACCAAGAGACCCAGTACTTC. It translates to CSAAPIGRGTSDQETQYF.

The sample holds many counts of this clonotype. V and J are TRBV12-3 or TRBV12-4 and TRBJ2-2; D is unresolved. The CDR3 covers 11 residues. V lost 2 bases, J lost 11 bases, and 6 bases lay in between. This CDR3 reads CASSLTLELFF. As DNA, the CDR3 is TGTGCCAGCAGTTTAACCTTAGAGCTGTTTTTT.

This clonotype was seen ten or more times. This sequence joins TRBV12-3 or TRBV12-4 and TRBJ2-1; D unresolved. This CDR3 is built from 14 residues. Trimming shortened V by 6 bases and J by 0 bases, and 9 bases separated the two germline ends. The CDR3 sequence: CASRLESSYNEQFF. The CDR3 DNA reads as TGTGCCAGCAGACTTGAGAGCTCCTACAATGAGCAGTTCTTC.

This clonotype turned up a few times. The chain has TRBV18 and TRBJ1-1; no clear D gene. V was shortened by 1 base and J by 3 bases, with 12 bases between the two germline ends. Germline CDR1 is KGHSH and CDR2 is LQKENI. This CDR3 has 15 residues. CDR3 sequence: CASSPREGWDTEAFF. DNA for the CDR3: TGTGCCAGCTCACCACGCGAGGGATGGGACACTGAAGCTTTCTTT.

This clonotype was recorded at least ten times. The chain joins TRBV6-2 or TRBV6-3 to TRBJ1-6, with D possibly being TRBD1 (5 bases). The V and J ends lost 1 base and 6 bases respectively, with 7 bases between them. The CDR3 is 14 residues long. Germline values: CDR1 MNHEY, CDR2 SVGEGT. CDR3: CASSYLTANSPLHF. The CDR3 coding sequence is TGTGCCAGCAGTTACTTGACAGCTAATTCACCCCTCCACTTT.

This sequence joins TRBV29-1 and TRBJ1-1; TRBD1 is a possible D gene (6 bases). The CDR3 contains 14 residues. V shed 7 bases and J shed 10 bases, with 25 bases lying between them. The germline V gene has CDR1 SQVTM and CDR2 ANQGSEA. The CDR3 is CSATTGWGTPGAFF. CDR3 nucleotides: TGCAGCGCCACCACAGGGTGGGGAACTCCTGGAGCTTTCTTT.

The J gene is TRBJ1-2, the V gene TRBV10-3; D call uncertain. Trimming removed 4 bases from V and 4 bases from J, with 16 bases in between. This CDR3 contains 15 residues. Germline V gene lookup returns CDR1 ENHRY and CDR2 SYGVKD. The CDR3 sequence: CAISGDPSRGYGYTF. The CDR3 DNA reads as TGTGCCATCAGTGGAGATCCTTCACGGGGCTATGGCTACACCTTC.

Points on this clonotype: This could be a read error, since a much larger clone is one nucleotide away. This chain uses TRBV5-6 with TRBJ1-5, with 9 bases that match TRBD1. CDR3 length: 13 residues. The germline V gene encodes CDR1 SGHDT and CDR2 YYEEEE. The CDR3 region is CASSRDRVQPHHF. The CDR3 DNA is TGTGCCAGCAGCCGGGACAGGGTTCAGCCCCATCATTTT.